The T cell receptor beta chain described here comes from a study of blood T cell repertoires in COVID-19. Study at large: The United States, Italy and Spain provided the acute and convalescent COVID-19 samples.

All enrollees were roughly 18 to 89 years old and from 20 to 25 US areas. Here immunoSEQ multiplex PCR was the method, and the copy in TCRdb shows in-frame clones only, minus some. This table has some 270,000 clones, roughly 89% appearing once. CDR1 and CDR2 (germline): PRHDT, FYEKMQ (reference sequence). J lost 8 bases, V lost 3 bases, and 9 bases had no gene match. The CDR3 length is 16 residues. This rearrangement joins TRBV13 to TRBJ2-1; TRBD2 agrees at 11 bases. Sequenced material: PBMCs or T cells enriched from blood (not recorded which). This clonotype originated in a woman in her sixties who had recovered from COVID-19. CDR3 in DNA: TGTGCCAGCAGCTTGACGACTAGCGGGATGGGTTATGAGCAGTTCTTC. This gives the protein CASSLTTSGMGYEQFF.